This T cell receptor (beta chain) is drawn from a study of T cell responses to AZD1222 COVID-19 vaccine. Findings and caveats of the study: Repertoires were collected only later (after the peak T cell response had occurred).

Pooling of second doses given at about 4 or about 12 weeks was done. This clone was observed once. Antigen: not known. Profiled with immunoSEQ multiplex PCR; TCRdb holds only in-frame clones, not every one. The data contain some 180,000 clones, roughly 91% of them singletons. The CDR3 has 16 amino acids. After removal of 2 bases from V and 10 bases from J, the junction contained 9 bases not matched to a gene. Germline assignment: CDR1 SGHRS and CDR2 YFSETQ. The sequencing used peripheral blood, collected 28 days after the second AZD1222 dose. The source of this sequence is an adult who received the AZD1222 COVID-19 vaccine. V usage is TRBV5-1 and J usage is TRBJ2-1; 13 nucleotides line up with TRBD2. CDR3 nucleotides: TGCGCCAGCAGCTTCCCGGGACTAGCGGGATCCGGGGAGCAGTTCTTC. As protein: CASSFPGLAGSGEQFF.